This TCR beta chain was documented in a study of blood T cell repertoires in COVID-19. Unmatched junction bases numbered 1, after V lost 8 bases and J lost 5 bases. This CDR3 is 14 amino acids long. Per germline, CDR1 LGHDT and CDR2 YNNKEL (reference sequence). In the original analysis: From reference gene primer amplification, estimates of nucleated cell counts were derived. Measured with immunoSEQ multiplex PCR; TCRdb has only the in-frame clones, and not every one. The V and J calls and clone size come from that table; D and trimming were worked out from the DNA. The sample lists about 150,000 clones; roughly nine tenths were seen once.

The sample was peripheral blood. This TCR was recovered from a man aged 50 to 60 with acute or convalescent COVID-19. The rearrangement links TRBV3-1 (or the pseudogene TRBV3-2) to TRBJ2-1, with 15 bases lining up with TRBD2. CDR3 sequence: CASGTSGRNNEQFF. The CDR3 DNA sequence: TGTGCCAGCGGGACTAGCGGGAGGAACAATGAGCAGTTCTTC.